Listed here are 22 T cell receptor beta chains from one sample, sequenced in a study of response to subunit inactivated influenza vaccine. TCRdb processed the RT-PCR reads anew with MiXCR; each CDR3 protein has one entry. The sample includes approximately 520,000 distinct CDR3 sequences, about 25% of them seen just once. This specimen was CD4+ T cells sorted from PBMCs, taken around 5 days after vaccination. The receptors here all came from a man over 45 who received an inactivated influenza vaccine.

The rearrangement links TRBV12-3 or TRBV12-4 to TRBJ2-7; TRBD1 might be the D (6 bases). V dropped 5 bases and J dropped 5 bases, with 13 bases sitting between them. The CDR3 is 13 residues long. CDR3 sequence: CASSGQQGNEQYF. CDR3 nucleotides: TGTGCCAGCAGTGGCCAACAGGGTAACGAGCAGTACTTC.

The chain uses TRBV6-2 or TRBV6-3 and TRBJ2-2; D unclear. This CDR3 has 15 amino acids. CDR1 is MNHEY and CDR2 is SVGEGT in the germline V gene. Trimming took 4 bases from V and 2 from J, leaving 11 bases between them. In DNA, the CDR3 is TGTGCCAGCAGTTCTCTAGTAGGAAACACCGGGGAGCTGTTTTTT. This encodes CASSSLVGNTGELFF.

The chain carries TRBV6-1 and TRBJ2-3; unclear D gene. CDR1 is MNHNS, CDR2 SASEGT, per germline. V was cut by 7 bases and J by 0 bases, with 14 bases left in between. The CDR3 contains 15 residues. This CDR3 is CASTPGSGSTDTQYF. The CDR3 DNA sequence: TGTGCCAGCACCCCCGGGTCAGGCAGCACAGATACGCAGTATTTT.

V usage is TRBV28 and J usage is TRBJ2-3; possible D gene TRBD1, 6 bases. Germline CDR1 is MDHEN and CDR2 is SYDVKM. The CDR3 covers 15 residues. V gave up 6 bases and J gave up 2 bases, with 15 bases separating them. The CDR3 protein is CASSTWAGVTDTQYF. CDR3 nucleotide sequence: TGTGCCAGCAGCACCTGGGCAGGGGTCACAGATACGCAGTATTTT.

The V and J genes are TRBV2 and TRBJ2-1; TRBD1 aligns across 10 bases. Germline V gene sequence: CDR1 SNHLY, CDR2 FYNNEI. The CDR3 loop spans 16 amino acids. The J segment lost 7 bases and the V segment lost 3 bases, leaving 9 bases of the junction unmatched. The CDR3 coding sequence is TGTGCCAGCAGTGACCCGACAGGGGGCGCCGGAAATGAGCAGTTCTTC. Translation gives CASSDPTGGAGNEQFF.

This rearrangement joins TRBV10-3 to TRBJ2-7; TRBD2 matches 15 bases. V dropped 5 bases and J dropped 3; count of bases not matched to a gene: 11. The length of the CDR3 is 18 residues. CDR1 ENHRY and CDR2 SYGVKD come from the germline V gene. The CDR3 here is CAISRLGTSGGPDYEQYF. CDR3 DNA: TGTGCCATCAGTCGCCTAGGGACTAGCGGGGGGCCTGACTACGAGCAGTACTTC.

The chain couples TRBV20-1 to TRBJ2-7, with D unresolved. Germline CDR1 reads DFQATT; CDR2 reads SNEGSKA (reference sequence). The CDR3 covers 14 residues. V was clipped by 5 bases and J by 0 bases, with 14 bases between them. DNA of the CDR3: TGCAGTGCTGCGCGCGTCAGTAGCTCCTACGAGCAGTACTTC. It is translated as CSAARVSSSYEQYF.

The chain couples TRBV15 to TRBJ2-1; 8 bases are a match to TRBD2. Germline lookup yields CDR1 LNHNV and CDR2 YYDKDF (reference sequence). CDR3 length: 17 amino acids. V lost 0 bases to trimming and J lost 6 bases; unmatched junction nucleotides: 10. CDR3 amino acids: CATSRDRGLAGGNEQFF. CDR3 nucleotides: TGTGCCACCAGCAGAGATAGAGGCCTAGCGGGCGGCAATGAGCAGTTCTTC.

The sample holds many counts of this clonotype. The V and J genes are TRBV7-2 and TRBJ1-2; D gene unclear. Trimming removed 0 bases at V and 4 bases at J, with 12 bases between. Germline assignment: CDR1 SGHTA and CDR2 FQGNSA. The CDR3 has 15 amino acids. This CDR3 is CASSLASGDLYGYTF. As DNA, the CDR3 is TGTGCCAGCAGCTTAGCGTCGGGAGACCTCTATGGCTACACCTTC.

This clonotype was seen a few times. This chain links TRBV5-6 with TRBJ1-6; D possibly corresponds to TRBD1 (5 bases). Trimming left V 6 bases short and J 7 bases short, with 17 bases between. In germline, CDR1 is SGHDT, CDR2 YYEEEE. The CDR3 contains 15 residues. The CDR3 DNA follows: TGTGCCAGCACTGCTCCGGGACGACTAAATTCACCCCTCCACTTT. This sequence encodes CASTAPGRLNSPLHF.

The gene calls are TRBV7-9 and TRBJ2-4; maybe TRBD1 (6 bases). Germline loops: CDR1 SEHNR, CDR2 FQNEAQ (reference sequence). There are 14 residues in the CDR3. Trimming shortened V by 2 bases and J by 9 bases, and 14 bases separated the two germline ends. The CDR3 nucleotides read TGTGCCAGCAGCTTAAACAGTAAAGGGGGCATTCAGTACTTC. The encoded protein is CASSLNSKGGIQYF.

The chain couples TRBV11-2 to TRBJ2-2; D perhaps matches TRBD2 (5 bases). V lost 1 base to trimming and J lost 6 bases, with 15 bases between them. Germline V gene sequence: CDR1 SGHAT, CDR2 FQNNGV. The CDR3 totals 16 residues. The CDR3 DNA reads as TGTGCCAGCAGCTTAGCCCCGTCTAGCATACCCGGGGAGCTGTTTTTT. It encodes CASSLAPSSIPGELFF.

This chain connects TRBV20-1 to TRBJ2-5; TRBD2 aligns across 7 bases. The CDR3 covers 12 residues. The V segment lost 5 bases and the J segment 2 bases; nucleotides outside the gene matches: 2. The germline CDR1 and CDR2 sequences are DFQATT and SNEGSKA (reference sequence). CDR3 DNA: TGCAGTGCTCTAGCGGCACAAGAGACCCAGTACTTC. Encoded protein: CSALAAQETQYF.

This clonotype has a handful of counts. The genes are TRBV7-2 and TRBJ2-1, with D possibly matching TRBD1 (5 bases). Between the trimmed V and J ends, which lost 6 bases and 4 bases, there was a span of 10 bases. CDR1 is SGHTA and CDR2 is FQGNSA in the germline V gene. The CDR3 spans 13 residues. The chain's CDR3 is CASRFDRYNEQFF. Here the CDR3 DNA reads TGTGCCAGCAGATTCGACAGATACAATGAGCAGTTCTTC.

This clonotype has just a few counts. The chain has TRBV2 and TRBJ2-1, with 7 bases identical to TRBD2. Germline V gene sequence: CDR1 SNHLY, CDR2 FYNNEI. V was pared by 6 bases and J by 6 bases, with 5 bases of the junction left unmatched. This CDR3 is built from 13 residues. The CDR3 DNA is TGTGCCAGCAGGGGGGAGGGCTTCAATGAGCAGTTCTTC. This gives the protein CASRGEGFNEQFF.

CDR3 sequence: CASSLTGTGGETQYF. For the CDR3, the DNA is TGTGCCAGCAGCTTAACGGGGACAGGGGGAGAGACCCAGTACTTC. The V call is TRBV7-6, the J call TRBJ2-5; 11 nucleotides match TRBD1. CDR1 and CDR2 from the germline V gene are SGHVS and FNYEAQ. CDR3 size: 15 residues. With V trimmed by 2 bases and J by 4 bases, 3 bases remained unmatched.

Notes on this clonotype: One end of the junction varies from germline; a read error may be responsible. V is TRBV5-1 and J is TRBJ2-5; 8 nucleotides line up with TRBD2. This CDR3 has 15 residues. Germline-derived CDR1 and CDR2 are SGHRS and YFSETQ. DNA for the CDR3: TGCGCCAGCAGCTCTGGGACTAGGTACCAAGACACCCAGTACTTC. This encodes CASSSGTRYQDTQYF.

The chain is built from TRBV25-1 and TRBJ1-4; 8 nucleotides align to TRBD1. V was pared by 3 bases and J by 8 bases, with 11 bases of the junction left unmatched. Germline CDR1 MGHDK, CDR2 SYGVNS. This CDR3 contains 16 residues. The CDR3 loop reads CASSEGRGRFTEKLFF. The CDR3 region has the DNA TGTGCCAGCAGTGAGGGCAGGGGGCGTTTCACCGAAAAACTGTTTTTT.

This clonotype was recorded a few times. The chain employs TRBV7-2 and TRBJ2-4, with 9 bases identical to TRBD2. The CDR3 spans 14 residues. Losses at the gene ends were 5 bases for V and 6 bases for J; bases not matched to a gene: 5. CDR1 is SGHTA, CDR2 FQGNSA, per germline. Here the CDR3 DNA reads TGTGCCAGCAGCAGTACTAGCGGGCCAAACATTCAGTACTTC. It encodes CASSSTSGPNIQYF. The variable domain in full, completed from reference TRBV7-2 and TRBJ2-4, reads GAGVSQSPSNKVTEKGKDVELRCDPISGHTALYWYRQSLGQGLEFLIYFQGNSAPDKSGLPSDRFSAERTGGSVSTLTIQRTQQEDSAVYLCASSSTSGPNIQYFGAGTRLSVL.

The gene calls are TRBV7-8 and TRBJ1-1; D is perhaps TRBD1 (6 bases). Between the trimmed V and J ends, which lost 6 bases and 6 bases, there was a span of 14 bases. Germline values: CDR1 SGHVS, CDR2 FQNEAQ. The length of the CDR3 is 13 residues. The CDR3 sequence: CASRRIGQSEAFF. The CDR3 DNA sequence: TGTGCCAGCAGGCGAATCGGACAGTCTGAAGCTTTCTTT.

The chain uses TRBV3-1 and TRBJ2-3; D is undetermined. Deletions cut 1 base from V and 5 bases from J, with 13 bases between. Germline-derived CDR1 and CDR2 are LGHDT and YNNKEL (reference sequence). This CDR3 has 15 amino acids. The chain's CDR3 is CASSQGGSARDTQYF. Written as DNA, the CDR3 is TGTGCCAGCAGCCAAGGAGGTTCGGCCAGAGATACGCAGTATTTT.

This sequence joins TRBV7-2 and TRBJ2-1; either TRBD1 or TRBD2 may supply D (5 bases each). In germline, CDR1 is SGHTA, CDR2 FQGNSA. There are 15 residues in the CDR3. The V and J ends lost 6 bases and 0 bases respectively, with 12 bases between them. The CDR3 DNA reads as TGTGCCAGCAGTATGGGGACGGTCTCCTACAATGAGCAGTTCTTC. It is translated as CASSMGTVSYNEQFF.